The T cell receptor beta chain described here comes from a study of shared clonotypes between healthy human individuals. Study results and limitations: Blood was the sole source, and tissue repertoires probably differ. The study found lower generation probabilities in non-shared clonotypes than in those shared by all four donors.

Several immunoSEQ plates received, in even portions, the genomic DNA of each subset. Methods used by the authors: Quality scores were absent from the junction-only immunoSEQ sequences, so filtering differed. Here immunoSEQ multiplex PCR was the method, and the copy in TCRdb shows in-frame clones only, minus some. V and J calls and clone size are copied from that table; D and trimming were computed from the DNA. The sample records a few hundred thousand clones, 90% to 98% being singletons. The CDR3 loop spans 12 amino acids. The germline V gene encodes CDR1 SGHVS and CDR2 FNYEAQ. V lost 5 bases and J lost 4, with 8 bases in between. As concerns this clone: The antigen remains undetermined.

This receptor was taken from a man in his thirties or forties in good health. Source material: memory CD8+ T cells sorted from blood. Subset defined: CD45RO+ cells pooled with CCR7-negative TemRA cells. The V call is TRBV7-6, the J call TRBJ1-2; D unresolved. CDR3 amino acids: CASSPGLYGYTF. The DNA for the CDR3 is TGTGCCAGCAGCCCGGGCCTCTATGGCTACACCTTC.